This TCR beta chain was captured in a study of breast tumors, draining lymph nodes, adjacent tissues. Ten or more counts support this clonotype. What it recognizes is unknown. Whole-study findings and limits: Tumors had less TCR diversity than lymph nodes, more than nontumor tissue.

Trimming cost V 5 bases and J 2 bases; bases outside gene matches: 11. Germline V gene sequence: CDR1 SNHLY, CDR2 FYNNEI. The CDR3 consists of 18 residues. From the multiplex PCR reads, TCRdb called clonotypes with MiXCR, one entry per CDR3 protein. The table lists roughly 14,000 distinct CDR3 sequences, 47% of them singletons. Sample: tumor-adjacent breast tissue. The rearrangement uses TRBV2 and TRBJ2-3, with TRBD2 matching over 12 bases. This TCR derives from a female donor with breast cancer. Some clones in this sample may be carry-over from other donors' samples. The CDR3 sequence is CASSRQGASGRATDTQYF. The CDR3 DNA sequence: TGTGCCAGCAGTCGACAGGGTGCTAGCGGGAGGGCCACAGATACGCAGTATTTT.